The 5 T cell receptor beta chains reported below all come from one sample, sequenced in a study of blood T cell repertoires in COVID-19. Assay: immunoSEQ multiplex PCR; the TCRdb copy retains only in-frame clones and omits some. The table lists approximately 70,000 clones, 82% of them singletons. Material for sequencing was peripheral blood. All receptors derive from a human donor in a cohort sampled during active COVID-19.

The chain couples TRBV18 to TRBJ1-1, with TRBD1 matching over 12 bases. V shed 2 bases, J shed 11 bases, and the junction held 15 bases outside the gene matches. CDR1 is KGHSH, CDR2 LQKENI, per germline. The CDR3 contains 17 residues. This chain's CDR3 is CASSPTPPGQGAQGAFF. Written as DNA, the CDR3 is TGTGCCAGCTCACCAACGCCTCCGGGACAGGGGGCACAAGGGGCTTTCTTT.

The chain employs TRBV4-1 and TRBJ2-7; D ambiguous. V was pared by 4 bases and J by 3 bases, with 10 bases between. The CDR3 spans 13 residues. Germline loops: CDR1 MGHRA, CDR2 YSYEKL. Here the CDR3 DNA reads TGCGCCAGCAGCCTTAGACAAGGCTACGAGCAGTACTTC. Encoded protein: CASSLRQGYEQYF.

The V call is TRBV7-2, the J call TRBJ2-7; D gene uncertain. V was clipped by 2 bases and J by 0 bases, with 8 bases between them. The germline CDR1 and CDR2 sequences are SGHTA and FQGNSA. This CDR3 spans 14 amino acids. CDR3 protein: CASSLRPSSYEQYF. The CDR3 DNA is TGTGCCAGCAGCTTACGTCCGAGCTCCTACGAGCAGTACTTC.

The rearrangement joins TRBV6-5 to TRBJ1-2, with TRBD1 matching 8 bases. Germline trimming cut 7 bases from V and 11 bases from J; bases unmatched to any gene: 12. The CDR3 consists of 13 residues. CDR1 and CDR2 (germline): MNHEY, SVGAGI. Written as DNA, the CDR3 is TGTGCCAGCAAAGGACAGGGTTATTCGGGATACACCTTC. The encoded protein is CASKGQGYSGYTF.

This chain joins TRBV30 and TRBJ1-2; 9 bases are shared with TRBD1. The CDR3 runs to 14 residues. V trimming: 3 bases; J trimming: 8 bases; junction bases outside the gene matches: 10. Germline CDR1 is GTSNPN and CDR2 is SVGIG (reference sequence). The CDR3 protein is CAWSPGGTGNGYTF. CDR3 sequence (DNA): TGTGCCTGGAGCCCCGGAGGGACAGGGAACGGCTACACCTTC. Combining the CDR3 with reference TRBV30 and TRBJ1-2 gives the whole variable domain SQTIHQWPATLVQPVGSPLSLECTVEGTSNPNLYWYRQAAGRGLQLLFYSVGIGQISSEVPQNLSASRPQDRQFILSSKKLLLSDSGFYLCAWSPGGTGNGYTFGSGTRLTVV.